The 29 T cell receptor beta chains reported below all come from one sample, sequenced in a study of T cell responses to AZD1222 COVID-19 vaccine. TCRdb's table, derived via immunoSEQ multiplex PCR, lists solely in-frame clones and lacks some. The sample contains roughly 84,000 clones, 80% to 90% of which appear only once. The sample in question was peripheral blood, obtained 28 days after the second AZD1222 dose. Receptors originate from an adult who received the AZD1222 COVID-19 vaccine.

This sequence joins TRBV18 and TRBJ1-5, with TRBD1 identical over 12 bases. The CDR3 sequence is 16 residues long. Germline V gives CDR1 KGHSH, CDR2 LQKENI. Trimming removed 6 bases from V and 6 bases from J; junction bases left unmatched: 9. The CDR3 is CASSNTGTGGGQPQHF. In DNA form, the CDR3 reads TGTGCCAGCTCCAACACCGGGACAGGGGGCGGTCAGCCCCAGCATTTT.

The chain combines TRBV7-2 with TRBJ1-2; TRBD1 is a possible D gene (5 bases). The germline gives CDR1 SGHTA, CDR2 FQGNSA. The V and J ends lost 5 bases and 7 bases respectively, with 20 bases between them. The CDR3 extends over 15 amino acids. This chain's CDR3 is CASSVGEYKRGGYTF. The CDR3 DNA sequence: TGTGCCAGCAGCGTAGGGGAATATAAACGCGGTGGCTACACCTTC.

The chain joins TRBV14 to TRBJ1-3; D is undetermined. Germline lookup yields CDR1 SGHDN and CDR2 FVKESK. Trimming took off 5 bases at V and 3 bases at J, with 11 bases between the two ends. The CDR3 extends over 14 amino acids. CDR3 in DNA: TGTGCCAGCAGCTTTCAGTCTTATGGAAACACCATATATTTT. It is translated as CASSFQSYGNTIYF.

This chain uses TRBV5-6 with TRBJ1-2; D remains unclear. V gave up 1 base and J gave up 7 bases, with 5 bases separating them. Germline V lookup: CDR1 SGHDT, CDR2 YYEEEE. The CDR3 is made up of 11 amino acids. The CDR3 loop is CASSLWGGYTF. The DNA of the CDR3 is TGTGCCAGCAGCTTGTGGGGTGGCTACACCTTC.

This clone was seen only a few times. The gene calls are TRBV19 and TRBJ1-2; tentative D call: TRBD1 (5 bases). This CDR3 has 13 amino acids. Germline V gives CDR1 LNHDA, CDR2 SQIVND (reference sequence). Trimming took off 6 bases at V and 4 bases at J, with 12 bases between the two ends. The CDR3 bases are TGTGCCAGTAGCTCGGGACGGTTCTATGGCTACACCTTC. Its protein is CASSSGRFYGYTF.

The V and J genes are TRBV6-1 and TRBJ1-1, with a weak D call TRBD1 (5 bases). The CDR3 runs 14 residues. The V end was cut by 2 bases, the J end by 4 bases, with 11 bases between. The germline V gene encodes CDR1 MNHNS and CDR2 SASEGT. The CDR3 loop is CASSESGYGTEAFF. CDR3 DNA: TGTGCCAGCAGTGAATCAGGGTACGGCACTGAAGCTTTCTTT.

Here the CDR3 DNA reads TGTGCCAGCAGTTTATCGGGCCCTTTCTACAATGAGCAGTTCTTC. This encodes CASSLSGPFYNEQFF. The rearrangement links TRBV27 to TRBJ2-1; D gene unclear. The CDR3 is made up of 15 amino acids. Germline V CDR1 and CDR2: MNHEY, SMNVEV (reference sequence). Trimming took off 0 bases at V and 3 bases at J, with 9 bases between the two ends.

This sequence joins TRBV7-2 and TRBJ2-1, with D possibly being TRBD2 (5 bases). The germline CDR1 and CDR2 sequences are SGHTA and FQGNSA. V lost 6 bases, J lost 11 bases, and 14 bases lay in between. This CDR3 contains 12 residues. CDR3: CASRILSEKQFF. In DNA form, the CDR3 reads TGTGCCAGCAGAATACTTAGCGAGAAGCAGTTCTTC.

The V and J genes are TRBV6-5 and TRBJ2-3; possibly TRBD1 for D (5 bases). CDR1 is MNHEY and CDR2 is SVGAGI in the germline V gene. The CDR3 totals 12 residues. The V and J ends lost 6 bases and 5 bases respectively, with 9 bases between them. The CDR3 DNA follows: TGTGCCAGCAGCCCCGACAGAGATACGCAGTATTTT. This encodes CASSPDRDTQYF.

This clone came up once. The rearrangement links TRBV5-4 to TRBJ2-3, with a tentative D call TRBD1 (5 bases). The V end was cut by 0 bases, the J end by 5 bases, with 10 bases between. Germline CDR1 reads SGHNT; CDR2 reads YYREEE (reference sequence). The CDR3 has 14 residues. CDR3 protein: CASSLGQTGDTQYF. The CDR3 DNA sequence: TGTGCCAGCAGCTTGGGACAGACTGGAGATACGCAGTATTTT.

The CDR3 sequence is CASSLRWDRSNQPQHF. As DNA, the CDR3 is TGTGCCAGCAGCTTACGTTGGGACAGAAGCAATCAGCCCCAGCATTTT. The V gene is TRBV7-2, the J gene TRBJ1-5; TRBD1 matches 7 bases. The ends lost 2 bases at V and 1 base at J; junction bases unmatched: 5. Germline CDR1 SGHTA, CDR2 FQGNSA. The CDR3 is 16 residues long.

V usage is TRBV28 and J usage is TRBJ1-2; D ambiguous. The CDR3 length is 12 residues. The germline V and J ends were trimmed by 5 bases and 8 bases, with 12 bases remaining between them. Germline values: CDR1 MDHEN, CDR2 SYDVKM. CDR3 protein: CASSTSPRGYTF. The CDR3 DNA follows: TGTGCCAGCAGTACGTCCCCCCGGGGCTACACCTTC.

CDR3: CASSPQGFRGYTF. CDR3 DNA sequence: TGTGCCAGCAGTCCGCAGGGATTCCGTGGCTACACCTTC. V is TRBV28 and J is TRBJ1-2, with D tentatively TRBD1 (5 bases). This CDR3 is built from 13 residues. Germline assignment: CDR1 MDHEN and CDR2 SYDVKM. The ends were cut back, 5 bases at V and 7 bases at J, with 14 bases in the middle.

V and J are TRBV11-3 and TRBJ2-2; D possibly matches TRBD1 or TRBD2 (5 bases each). Deletions cut 0 bases from V and 1 base from J, with 9 bases between. There are 16 residues in the CDR3. Looked up from germline, CDR1 is SGHNT and CDR2 is YENEEA. The CDR3 DNA sequence: TGTGCCAGCAGCTTAGATCCGGGGCGGAACACCGGGGAGCTGTTTTTT. This gives the protein CASSLDPGRNTGELFF.

This rearrangement joins TRBV4-2 to TRBJ2-3; 9 positions match TRBD2. The V gene's germline CDR1 is LGHNA and CDR2 YNFKEQ. V lost 5 bases, J lost 2 bases, and 8 bases stayed unmatched. The CDR3 extends over 16 amino acids. CDR3 nucleotides: TGTGCCAGCAGCTACGGGCTAGCGGGGAACACAGATACGCAGTATTTT. As protein: CASSYGLAGNTDTQYF.

This clone has just a few counts. The genes are TRBV7-2 and TRBJ1-3, with TRBD1 as a possible D gene (5 bases). Deletions cut 1 base from V and 4 bases from J, with 5 bases between. Germline loops: CDR1 SGHTA, CDR2 FQGNSA. The CDR3 length is 13 residues. The CDR3 here is CASSLGGGNTIYF. CDR3 coding DNA: TGTGCCAGCAGCTTAGGGGGGGGAAACACCATATATTTT.

The V call is TRBV29-1, the J call TRBJ1-1; D unresolved. Germline assignment: CDR1 SQVTM and CDR2 ANQGSEA. The CDR3 is made up of 12 amino acids. V lost 6 bases and J 6 bases, leaving 14 bases between the germline ends. Here the CDR3 DNA reads TGCAGCGTCCGGCCGACCTCTTCTGAAGCTTTCTTT. Translated: CSVRPTSSEAFF.

The gene calls are TRBV10-1 and TRBJ2-1, with D possibly TRBD2 on 6 matching bases. This CDR3 comprises 19 residues. Germline V CDR1 and CDR2: WNHNN, SYGVQD (reference sequence). The V end lost 3 bases, the J end lost 7 bases, and 28 bases lay between the germline ends. The CDR3 region has the DNA TGCGCCAGCAGTGATCCACTCCCTTCTCGTCGTAGCGGCAAAAATGAGCAGTTCTTC. It is translated as CASSDPLPSRRSGKNEQFF.

The chain is built from TRBV6-6 and TRBJ2-7; 10 bases agree with TRBD2. V trimming: 6 bases; J trimming: 4 bases; junction bases outside the gene matches: 12. The germline V gene encodes CDR1 MNHNY and CDR2 SVGAGI (reference sequence). The CDR3 extends over 16 amino acids. The CDR3 is CASRPGMIAGGYEQYV. The CDR3 nucleotides read TGTGCCAGCAGACCGGGGATGATAGCGGGAGGATACGAGCAGTACGTC.

V gene TRBV18 combines with J gene TRBJ2-7, with D tentatively TRBD1 or TRBD2 (7 bases each). Germline-derived CDR1 and CDR2 are KGHSH and LQKENI. This CDR3 has 16 amino acids. The V gene lost 3 bases and the J gene lost 4 bases, with 19 bases spanning the gap. The CDR3 here is CASSPFDREGGYEQYF. The CDR3, as DNA: TGTGCCAGCTCACCCTTCGACAGGGAGGGTGGGTACGAGCAGTACTTC.

The rearrangement joins TRBV18 to TRBJ1-2; D may be TRBD1 (6 bases). Trimming left V 2 bases short and J 1 base short, with 14 bases between. The V gene's germline CDR1 is KGHSH and CDR2 LQKENI. The CDR3 consists of 16 residues. The CDR3 protein is CASSPSGQMYNYGYTF. CDR3 nucleotide sequence: TGTGCCAGCTCACCATCCGGACAGATGTATAACTATGGCTACACCTTC.

The genes are TRBV4-1 and TRBJ1-4, with 8 bases that match TRBD1. The CDR3 has 15 amino acids. V gave up 1 base and J gave up 8 bases; unmatched junction bases: 6. CDR1 MGHRA and CDR2 YSYEKL come from the germline V gene. The CDR3 here is CASSQADRQGEKLFF. In nucleotides, the CDR3 is TGCGCCAGCAGCCAAGCTGACAGACAGGGGGAAAAACTGTTTTTT.

This clone was recorded only once. This chain connects TRBV7-2 to TRBJ2-2; 10 nucleotides agree with TRBD2. The length of the CDR3 is 17 residues. V trimming: 5 bases; J trimming: 4 bases; junction bases outside the gene matches: 10. Germline V gives CDR1 SGHTA, CDR2 FQGNSA. The CDR3 spells CASSPTRLAGVTGELFF. The CDR3, as DNA: TGTGCCAGCAGCCCCACTCGTCTAGCGGGAGTCACCGGGGAGCTGTTTTTT.

This chain links TRBV10-3 with TRBJ2-7, with 12 bases that match TRBD2. Trimming at V came to 6 bases and at J to 2 bases, leaving 14 bases not matched to a gene. Looked up from germline, CDR1 is ENHRY and CDR2 is SYGVKD. The CDR3 loop spans 18 amino acids. The CDR3 protein is CAIRADGTGLAGTYEQYF. The DNA for the CDR3 is TGTGCCATCAGGGCGGACGGGACCGGACTAGCGGGAACCTACGAGCAGTACTTC.

The gene calls are TRBV28 and TRBJ1-4; D gene uncertain. The V gene's germline CDR1 is MDHEN and CDR2 SYDVKM. The CDR3 totals 15 residues. Trimming took off 7 bases at V and 0 bases at J, with 12 bases between the two ends. Here the CDR3 reads CASTDTAATNEKLFF. The CDR3 DNA reads as TGTGCCAGCACCGACACGGCCGCAACTAATGAAAAACTGTTTTTT.

Of note for this clone: Other DNA sequences from this sample encode an identical CDR3 as well. This chain links TRBV28 with TRBJ1-2; D not certain. CDR1 is MDHEN, CDR2 SYDVKM, per germline. The CDR3 totals 12 residues. Deletions cut 2 bases from V and 7 bases from J, with 8 bases between. The CDR3 region is CASSLGVGGYTF. CDR3 coding DNA: TGTGCCAGCAGTTTAGGGGTGGGTGGCTACACCTTC.

The chain joins TRBV7-9 to TRBJ2-7, with D perhaps TRBD1 (6 bases). Trimming took 3 bases from V and 6 from J, leaving 9 bases between them. CDR3 size: 12 residues. Germline V gene sequence: CDR1 SEHNR, CDR2 FQNEAQ (reference sequence). CDR3 nucleotide sequence: TGTGCCAGCAGCTTGGACAGAGGCGAGCAGTACGTC. It is translated as CASSLDRGEQYV.

Comment on this clone: The junction shows a germline mismatch at one end, possibly a read error. This chain links TRBV5-4 with TRBJ2-6, with a tentative D call TRBD2 (5 bases). Germline lookup yields CDR1 SGHNT and CDR2 YYREEE (reference sequence). This CDR3 region has 16 residues. The CDR3 region is CASSTGTRSRANVLTF. As DNA, the CDR3 is TGTGCCAGCAGCACGGGAACCCGCTCTCGGGCCAACGTCCTGACTTTC.

The J gene is TRBJ1-5, the V gene TRBV7-2, with D unclear. This CDR3 comprises 17 residues. The V end lost 5 bases, the J end lost 2 bases, and 19 bases lay between the germline ends. From germline, CDR1 is SGHTA and CDR2 FQGNSA. Here the CDR3 DNA reads TGTGCCAGCAGCCCAGCGTCAGGTATGGGAGGCAATCAGCCCCAGCATTTT. Its protein product is CASSPASGMGGNQPQHF.